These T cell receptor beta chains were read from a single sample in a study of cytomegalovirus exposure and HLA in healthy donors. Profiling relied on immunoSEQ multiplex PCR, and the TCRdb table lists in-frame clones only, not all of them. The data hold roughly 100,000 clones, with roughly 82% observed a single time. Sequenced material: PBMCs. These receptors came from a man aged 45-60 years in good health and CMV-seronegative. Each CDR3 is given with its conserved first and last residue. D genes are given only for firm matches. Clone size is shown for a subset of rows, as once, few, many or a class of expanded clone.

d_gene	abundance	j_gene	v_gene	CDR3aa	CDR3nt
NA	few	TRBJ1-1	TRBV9	CASSSYLNTEAFF	TGTGCCAGCAGTTCATACTTGAACACTGAAGCTTTCTTT
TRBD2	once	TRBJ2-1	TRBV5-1	CASSLVGGLAGGNEQFF	TGCGCCAGCAGCTTAGTCGGCGGACTAGCGGGGGGCAATGAGCAGTTCTTC
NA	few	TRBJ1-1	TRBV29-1	CSASGPPTEAFF	TGCAGCGCTTCCGGTCCCCCCACTGAAGCTTTCTTT
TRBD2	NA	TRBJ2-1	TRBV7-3	CASSFRGLAGNEQFF	TGTGCCAGCAGCTTCCGGGGACTAGCGGGGAATGAGCAGTTCTTC
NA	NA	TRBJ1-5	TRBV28	CASSTQRFQPQHF	TGTGCCAGCAGTACCCAGAGGTTTCAGCCCCAGCATTTT
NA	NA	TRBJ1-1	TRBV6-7	CASFTEAFF	TGTGCCTCATTTACTGAAGCTTTCTTT
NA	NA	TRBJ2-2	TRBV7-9	CASSLGGVGNTGELFF	TGTGCCAGCAGCTTAGGGGGGGTCGGGAACACCGGGGAGCTGTTTTTT
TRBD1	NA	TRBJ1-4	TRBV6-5	CASSHKTGQREKLFF	TGTGCCAGCAGCCACAAGACAGGGCAAAGGGAAAAACTGTTTTTT
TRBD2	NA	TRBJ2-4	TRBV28	CASSPGTTWGKNIQYF	TGTGCCAGCAGTCCGGGGACTACGTGGGGCAAAAACATTCAGTACTTC
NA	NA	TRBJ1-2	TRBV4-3	CASSPQGLNYYGYTF	TGCGCCAGCAGCCCCCAGGGTTTGAATTACTATGGCTACACCTTC
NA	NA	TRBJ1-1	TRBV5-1	CASSLGTGRVLNTEAFF	TGCGCCAGCAGCTTAGGAACAGGGCGAGTTTTGAACACTGAAGCTTTCTTT
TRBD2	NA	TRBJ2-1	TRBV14	CASMSTAGGRRNEQFF	TGTGCCAGCATGTCAACGGCGGGGGGTCGACGGAATGAGCAGTTCTTC
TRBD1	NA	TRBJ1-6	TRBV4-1	CASSQGLDRGWQGSPLHF	TGCGCCAGCAGCCAAGGCCTCGACAGGGGGTGGCAGGGTTCACCCCTCCACTTT